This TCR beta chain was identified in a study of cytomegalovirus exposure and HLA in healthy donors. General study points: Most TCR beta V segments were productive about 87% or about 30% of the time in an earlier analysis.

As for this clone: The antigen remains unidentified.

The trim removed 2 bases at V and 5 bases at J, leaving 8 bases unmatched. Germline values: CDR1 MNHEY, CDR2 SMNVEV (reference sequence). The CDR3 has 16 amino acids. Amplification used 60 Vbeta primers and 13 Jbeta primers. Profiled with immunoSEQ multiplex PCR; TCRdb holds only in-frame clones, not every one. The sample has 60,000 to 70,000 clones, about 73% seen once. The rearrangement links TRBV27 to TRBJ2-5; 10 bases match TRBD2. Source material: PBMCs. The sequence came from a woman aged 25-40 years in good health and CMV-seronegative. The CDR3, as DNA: TGTGCCAGCAGTTTAGGGTTAGCGGGGGGCCAGGAGACCCAGTACTTC. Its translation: CASSLGLAGGQETQYF.